This paragraph reports one TCR beta chain. This sample is drawn from a study of blood T cell repertoires in COVID-19. Sequencing was performed with immunoSEQ multiplex PCR; in TCRdb, only in-frame clones are kept and a portion is missing. The sample gives about 300,000 clones, around 88% of which show up once; just under 7% is in the top ten. The length of the CDR3 is 14 residues. V lost 2 bases, J lost 5 bases, and 6 bases stayed unmatched. The germline V gene has CDR1 SGHRS and CDR2 YFSETQ. This receptor was identified in a woman in her 30s who had recovered from COVID-19. The chain has TRBV5-1 and TRBJ1-1, with 7 positions matching TRBD1. Material for sequencing was peripheral blood. In DNA form, the CDR3 reads TGCGCCAGCAGCTTCATTTCAGGGGGTACTGAAGCTTTCTTT. It is translated as CASSFISGGTEAFF.